This T cell receptor beta chain was found in a study of cytomegalovirus exposure and HLA in healthy donors (dated by TCRdb to the late 2010s). Concerning the study at large: An earlier analysis of approximately 590 of the donors reported more than 250 Gb of sequence data and around 110 million unique TCR beta sequences from roughly 180 million T cells. Roughly 310 gigabases of sequencing data and roughly 90 million unique TCR sequences were included in an early release covering around 600 HLA-typed donors. Of the roughly 400 genotyped donors, 81% fell in the genetic ancestry cluster associated with self-reported Caucasian donors. The study aimed to test whether signatures of past pathogen exposure could be identified by cataloging public T cell receptors. Using immunosequencing, the study profiled T cell repertoires from 550 to 750 subjects and related those repertoires to cytomegalovirus serostatus. A separate validation cohort of 100 to 150 different subjects was used in addition to the roughly 700-subject first cohort. To predict cytomegalovirus infection status, the study brought together high-throughput TCR immunosequencing, statistical association of individual TCRs with disease status, and machine learning. A later analysis re-analyzed previously published TCR beta repertoires from approximately 700 donors and added high-resolution HLA genotyping to study TCR occurrence patterns. In the later analysis, no new phenotypic data were used to find candidate immune exposures; instead, reliance was placed on TCR beta sequences and their occurrence across donors. An earlier analysis of 587 of the donors applied high-throughput TCR beta sequencing to assess whether each TCR beta V gene segment acted as functional or pseudogenic. Alongside the repertoire data, information on donor age, sex, ethnicity and CMV serostatus was compiled. In a later genetic analysis, genome-wide SNP genotypes for about 65% of the roughly 700 donors were used, and that subset was treated as a discovery cohort. Every repertoire in the discovery cohort had been generated on one and the same sequencing platform. HLA typing covered class I and class II loci at four-digit resolution. The number of typed donors differed by locus: roughly 620-630 for A, B, C, DRB1 and DQB1; some 540 for DQA1; around 580 for DPA1; and about 470 for DPB1. Because of strong linkage in the cohort, four to six DR-DQ haplotypes were treated as single units for association and clustering. Among 350 to 400 genotyped donors of the cohort, an average of roughly 240,000 unique TCR beta nucleotide sequences were sequenced per donor, roughly a sixth of them non-productive. General study outcomes and caveats: Most CMV-associated TCR beta chains appeared to be HLA-restricted in a later analysis, and the HLA associations seemed to be driven largely by CMV exposure. At a false discovery rate of 0.05, a later analysis linked 15,000 to 20,000 TCR beta sequences to specific HLA alleles. In an earlier analysis of about 600 of the donors, most TCR beta V segments appeared in productive rearrangements about 90% or about 30% of the time, broadly matching IMGT annotations. Cytomegalovirus status was reported to be diagnosed by the classifier with high specificity and sensitivity in both the original and validation cohorts. For the cohort, immune exposure information was limited to CMV serostatus. Three of the identified cytomegalovirus-associated TCR beta chains were confirmed in vitro to be specific for cytomegalovirus antigens. In this cohort, only TCR beta chains were sequenced, and detectable features were limited by the absence of alpha or paired-chain data. When HLA alleles, especially DR and DQ, strongly co-occurred, TCR associations were difficult to assign to individual alleles. In a later analysis, the rate of TCR association differed among HLA loci, with DRB1 alleles having the most associated TCRs and HLA-C alleles having the fewest. It was suggested by the authors that the approach could potentially be generalized to other disease states and immunological phenotypes. A total of 150 or so TCR beta chains were listed by the study as associated with cytomegalovirus. Compared with equally common non-associated chains, HLA-associated TCR beta chains in a later analysis were more clonally expanded and had lower generation probabilities. Because some donors lacked HLA typing at each locus, the association tests relied only on the typed subset. Presence/absence analyses assumed roughly uniform sequencing depth across donors, an assumption that may not hold. Most TCR sequences were observed very rarely across donors, whereas some public TCRs were present in many individuals. A further reported finding was that TCR beta sequences accurately predicted the HLA-A and HLA-B alleles for most subjects in the first cohort. A later analysis reported that several top co-occurrence clusters appeared linked to parvovirus B19, influenza, CMV and Epstein-Barr virus. V-gene and J-gene trimming of TCR beta chains was associated with a missense DCLRE1C variant in a later genetic analysis, and the association was replicated in an independent cohort. Some IMGT-functional V segments, including TRBV6-2 and TRBV6-3, could not be told apart with the 87-base-pair reads, so those segments were excluded. About 17 rarely observed V segments, including chromosome 9 orphons, were excluded from the earlier analysis of several hundred of the donors because counts were too low. In a later genetic analysis, fewer N-insertions in productive TCRs were reported among donors in an Asian-associated ancestry cluster than the roughly 670-donor mean. Correlated functional status among segregating V segments might be attributable to linkage disequilibrium, but an unknown experimental factor could not be ruled out. A cluster of highly shared sequence variants was judged likely to represent a technical artifact of the sequencing pipeline.

This clone was observed a handful of times. Its target antigen remains unknown. Within one base of it there is no much larger clone, and no base qualities were kept. The library was produced with the immunoSEQ multiplex PCR assay. For the multiplex PCR, a mixture combining 60 forward primers for TCR Vbeta segments and 13 reverse primers for TCR Jbeta segments was used. Amplification of the CDR3 region of rearranged TCR beta genes was performed with a multiplex PCR assay on genomic DNA. The amplified TCR beta libraries were sequenced on the Illumina HiSeq System as 87-base-pair reads. Under the source paper's analysis protocol: Across the 500 to 850 repertoires, a later analysis counted approximately 83 million unique TCR beta chains, around 10 million of which were shared by at least two donors. Raw reads were error-corrected and collapsed into unique sequences by a nearest-neighbor algorithm in which closely related sequences were merged to remove PCR and sequencing errors. V, D and J gene segments were assigned by aligning CDR3 sequences to IMGT reference sequences. For a sequence to be retained, a match of at least six nucleotides was required to both a V gene segment and a J gene segment. Rearrangements were called productive when the CDR3 lacked stop codons and stayed in frame with V and J; all others were non-productive. Following IMGT convention, CDR3 was defined as the stretch from the second conserved V-encoded cysteine to the conserved J-encoded phenylalanine. In an earlier analysis of just under 600 of the donors, sequences lacking an unambiguous match to a single V gene segment were excluded. An earlier analysis of fewer than 750 of the donors classified V segments as functional when productive rearrangements were above 56.7% and as segregating when the standard deviation between donors was above 5%. To diagnose cytomegalovirus status from the catalog of TCR beta chain sequences, a statistical classification framework was built. In a later analysis, V and J genes were assigned by comparing TCR nucleotide sequences against IMGT/GENE-DB human TR gene sequences. In a later analysis, CDR3 sequences and most-parsimonious VDJ recombination scenarios were assigned using the TCRdist pipeline. In a later analysis, each TCR beta chain was defined by its CDR3 amino acid sequence together with its V-gene family, and reads lacking a unique V-gene family were excluded. As a way to deal with suspected cross-contamination and a sequencing artifact, a later analysis dropped 640 or so nucleotide sequences that were highly shared and had low generation probability. For each public chain, a later analysis derived a clonal expansion index from normalized ranks of inferred template counts within each repertoire. In a later analysis, generation probabilities were computed using a VDJ recombination model fitted to out-of-frame rearrangements, and the results were checked against IGoR. A later analysis scored TCR-TCR, TCR-HLA and TCR-CMV co-occurrence with hypergeometric tests, applying a repertoire-size bias correction to TCR pairs. A later analysis estimated false discovery rates by permuting HLA or CMV assignments 20 times. In a later analysis, co-occurring TCRs were grouped using DBSCAN, with TCRdist sequence similarity added in when clustering inside HLA-allele-positive subsets. For co-occurrence clustering, repertoires with fewer than 30,000 or more than 120,000 public chains were excluded, along with four or five repertoires with anomalous nucleotide sharing. TCRdb took over this immuneACCESS table, retaining in-frame rearrangements with V and J assigned. Such tables are incomplete; in checked studies, under half of the missing clones stem from an unresolved V gene, and the remainder is unexplained. V, J and clone size are those of that table, while D and trimming were read from the DNA. This sample is represented by roughly 120,000 clones; around four fifths of them were singletons. The ten largest clones represent 4% to 5% of the sample.

Including cysteine and phenylalanine, the CDR3 has 15 amino acids. Only the CDR3 portion is preserved as DNA: 45 bases, with reading frame beginning at the first base. V is cut back by 0 bases and J by 4 bases, with 4 bases in the junction unmatched. The germline V gene yields SGDLS for CDR1 and YYNGEE for CDR2. The cohort consisted of fewer than 700 healthy bone marrow donors. At the time of sampling, all cohort members were nominally healthy, though unrecorded immune exposures were likely present. The donor tested CMV seronegative and was one of the 352 seronegative cohort members. A peripheral blood sample was collected from each donor, and TCR beta sequencing was performed on peripheral blood mononuclear cells. Genomic DNA extraction from the blood cell samples was performed with the Qiagen DNeasy Blood Extraction Kit.

The sequenced material came from PBMCs. The sequence came from a woman aged 40 to 50 in good health and CMV-seronegative. This chain joins TRBV9 to TRBJ2-7, with 10 bases in between that match TRBD1. The CDR3 region: CASSVALGQGYEQYF. Here is the DNA: TGTGCCAGCAGCGTAGCCCTGGGACAGGGGTACGAGCAGTACTTC.